The clone carrying this TCR beta chain was counted only a few times. Its specificity is not known. The ends were cut back, 3 bases at V and 5 bases at J, with 8 bases in the middle. CDR3 length: 13 residues. Germline V gene lookup returns CDR1 SEHNR and CDR2 FQNEAQ (reference sequence). This specimen belongs to a study of T cell repertoires in cytomegalovirus infection. General study findings and limits: Identification of carriers of CMV plus the relevant HLA was achieved through cumulative public TCR beta family frequency.

TCRdb itself ran the reads through MiXCR, one entry per CDR3 protein. The profile shows roughly 800,000 distinct CDR3 sequences, about 27% of them singletons. This chain links TRBV7-9 with TRBJ2-1; maybe TRBD1 (5 bases). Sample: cultured CD8+ T cells from PBMCs, taken from culture after CMV antigen stimulation. The sequence derives from a human donor in good health (CMV status not recorded). Some clones in this sample may be carry-over from other donors' samples. The CDR3 region has the DNA TGTGCCAGCAGCTTCCGCAGGGACAATGAGCAGTTCTTC. Encoded protein: CASSFRRDNEQFF. The whole variable domain, remainder taken from reference TRBV7-9 and TRBJ2-1, is DTGVSQNPRHKITKRGQNVTFRCDPISEHNRLYWYRQTLGQGPEFLTYFQNEAQLEKSRLLSDRFSAERPKGSFSTLEIQRTEQGDSAMYLCASSFRRDNEQFFGPGTRLTVL.